A selection of T cell receptor beta chains follows, all from one sample in a study of identical twins. TCRdb reprocessed the 5' RACE reads with MiXCR, giving one entry per CDR3 protein. The table includes hundreds of thousands of distinct CDR3 sequences, around 6% detected once. The source material was naive T cells sorted from blood. The receptors stem from a young man in good health. CDR3s include the opening cysteine and the closing phenylalanine or tryptophan. A D gene is named only where the DNA matches it firmly. Expanded clones get a size class; other rows say once, few or many, or leave the size out.

d_call	j_call	v_call	clone_size	cdr3_nt	cdr3_aa
.	TRBJ2-3	TRBV5-1	few	TGCGCCAGCAGCTTGGATTCACGGAGGCCCACTAGCACAGATACGCAGTATTTT	CASSLDSRRPTSTDTQYF
TRBD2	TRBJ2-1	TRBV20-1	many	TGCAGTGCCCTCGAGGGACTAGCGGCCTCCTACAATGAGCAGTTCTTC	CSALEGLAASYNEQFF
.	TRBJ2-5	TRBV20-1	.	TGCAGTGCTAGAGTAGTGACGAAAGAGACCCAGTACTTC	CSARVVTKETQYF
.	TRBJ1-1	TRBV12-3/TRBV12-4	few	TGTGCCAGCAGAAAACAGGGAGGCGGCACTGAAGCTTTCTTT	CASRKQGGGTEAFF
.	TRBJ2-1	TRBV24-1	many	TGTGCCACCAGTGATTTGTCACTGGGGGTGGGAGAGGTCAATGAGCAGTTCTTC	CATSDLSLGVGEVNEQFF
.	TRBJ2-5	TRBV12-3/TRBV12-4	many	TGTGCCAGCAGCCCTGGCAGGGAGACCCAGTACTTC	CASSPGRETQYF
.	TRBJ2-7	TRBV10-3	.	TGTGCCATCAGTGAGATGGTCAGGGGCCACGAGCAGTACTTC	CAISEMVRGHEQYF
TRBD2	TRBJ2-1	TRBV6-2/TRBV6-3	many	TGTGCCAGCAGCCTTAGCGGGAGGTACAATGAGCAGTTCTTC	CASSLSGRYNEQFF
TRBD1	TRBJ2-7	TRBV15	few	TGTGCCACCAGCAGAGCGGGGACAGGGGGAGGCGAGCAGTACTTC	CATSRAGTGGGEQYF
.	TRBJ2-2	TRBV27	few	TGTGCCAGCAGTCCACGAGGAGGAGGGCACGGGGAGCTGTTTTTT	CASSPRGGGHGELFF
TRBD2	TRBJ2-1	TRBV29-1	few	TGCAGCCTGGGGACTAGCAACTCCTACAATGAGCAGTTCTTC	CSLGTSNSYNEQFF
.	TRBJ2-5	TRBV6-6	many	TGTGCCAGCGGACAGAAAGAGACCCAGTACTTC	CASGQKETQYF
TRBD2	TRBJ2-1	TRBV5-1	many	TGCGCCAGCAGCTTGGCTTTAGCGGGTGGCTACAATGAGCAGTTCTTC	CASSLALAGGYNEQFF
TRBD1	TRBJ2-3	TRBV6-5	.	TGTGCCAGCAGTTACTGGACAGGGAGACAAGATACGCAGTATTTT	CASSYWTGRQDTQYF
TRBD2	TRBJ2-5	TRBV7-2	few	TGTGCCAGCAGTTCCGGGGGGTTCTTAGAGACCCAGTACTTC	CASSSGGFLETQYF
.	TRBJ2-7	TRBV28	few	TGTGCCAGCAGTTTAATTGGGGACAATTACGAGCAGTACTTC	CASSLIGDNYEQYF
TRBD2	TRBJ2-1	TRBV20-1	many	TGCAGTGCTATTAGCGGGAGGGATTCCTACAATGAGCAGTTCTTC	CSAISGRDSYNEQFF
TRBD1	TRBJ1-2	TRBV12-3/TRBV12-4	many	TGTGCCAGCAGTTCTCGGGACAGGGCTCTCGGCTACACCTTC	CASSSRDRALGYTF
.	TRBJ2-4	TRBV24-1	few	TGTGCCACAGAGGGGACAATGAACATTCAGTACTTC	CATEGTMNIQYF
.	TRBJ2-1	TRBV5-1	many	TGCGCCAGCAGCTTTCAGGGGACCGGCGGGAGAGGCTCCTACAATGAGCAGTTCTTC	CASSFQGTGGRGSYNEQFF
.	TRBJ1-1	TRBV20-1	many	TGCAGTGCTTCAGGGGTGAACACTGAAGCTTTCTTT	CSASGVNTEAFF
.	TRBJ1-2	TRBV29-1	many	TGCAGCGTTGAGGTGGGGCTCTCTGGCTACACCTTC	CSVEVGLSGYTF
.	TRBJ1-1	TRBV12-3/TRBV12-4	few	TGTGCCAGCAGCTCCAAGGCGAATGAAGCTTTCTTT	CASSSKANEAFF
.	TRBJ2-1	TRBV4-3	many	TGCGCCAGCAGCCAAGCCGGGTGGGCAGAAGGATACAATGAGCAGTTCTTC	CASSQAGWAEGYNEQFF
TRBD1	TRBJ2-7	TRBV27	few	TGTGCCAGCAGTTTTGGGACAGGGGACTACGAGCAGTACTTC	CASSFGTGDYEQYF
TRBD2	TRBJ2-1	TRBV20-1	many	TGCAGTGCTAGTCCGGGTACTAGCGGGAGTTCGAACTCCTACAATGAGCAGTTCTTC	CSASPGTSGSSNSYNEQFF
TRBD1	TRBJ1-4	TRBV7-9	.	TGTGCCAGCAGCTCCCCGGGACAGGGGCATGAAAAACTGTTTTTT	CASSSPGQGHEKLFF
.	TRBJ2-7	TRBV10-3	few	TGTGCCATCAGTGAGTTTAGGTACGAGCAGTACTTC	CAISEFRYEQYF
TRBD2	TRBJ2-5	TRBV12-3/TRBV12-4	many	TGTGCCAGCAGTGCTGGAGCGGGAGAAGAGACCCAGTACTTC	CASSAGAGEETQYF
TRBD2	TRBJ2-1	TRBV4-2	few	TGTGCCAGCAGCCAAGACGCTTCCGGGAGGGTCCCGTACAATGAGCAGTTCTTC	CASSQDASGRVPYNEQFF
.	TRBJ1-4	TRBV29-1	.	TGCAGCGTTGAAAGAGTGGGGGGACGCGGGGAAAAACTGTTTTTT	CSVERVGGRGEKLFF
.	TRBJ1-1	TRBV7-9	many	TGTGCCAGCAGGTCCGGACACCCGAACACTGAAGCTTTCTTT	CASRSGHPNTEAFF
.	TRBJ2-5	TRBV24-1	.	TGTGCCCCTCCAAGTCGACAGGCTAACTCTCAAGAGACCCAGTACTTC	CAPPSRQANSQETQYF
.	TRBJ2-3	TRBV15	many	TGTGCCACCAGCTCCGGACATACGCAGTATTTT	CATSSGHTQYF
.	TRBJ2-1	TRBV12-3/TRBV12-4	many	TGTGCCAGCAGTTTAGTTAGCTATGAGCAGTTCTTC	CASSLVSYEQFF
.	TRBJ2-2	TRBV3-1	few	TGTGCGAGCTGGGGGGCCCGGGAGCTGTTTTTT	CASWGARELFF
TRBD2	TRBJ2-3	TRBV12-3/TRBV12-4	many	TGTGCCAGCAGTGGTCCGGGAGGGCCTGGCACAGATACGCAGTATTTT	CASSGPGGPGTDTQYF
TRBD2	TRBJ2-1	TRBV16	many	TGTGCCAGCAGCCAATCGGTGGGAGGGTATGAGCAGTTCTTC	CASSQSVGGYEQFF
TRBD2	TRBJ2-1	TRBV4-1	many	TGCGCCAGCAGCCAAGATAGTTCGGGACTAGCGTTTCGTGAGCAGTTCTTC	CASSQDSSGLAFREQFF
TRBD2	TRBJ2-5	TRBV20-1	few	TGCAGTGCTAGAGATATGGCGGGAGGAGAGGAGACCCAGTACTTC	CSARDMAGGEETQYF
.	TRBJ2-3	TRBV7-9	many	TGTGCCAGCGGCGCAAGCACAGATACGCAGTATTTT	CASGASTDTQYF
TRBD2	TRBJ2-4	TRBV4-3	few	TGCGCCAGCAGCTACGGAGGGACTAGCGGAAACATTCAGTACTTC	CASSYGGTSGNIQYF
.	TRBJ2-2	TRBV7-9	many	TGTGCCAGCAGCGGACCCGCTGGGGGATCGGGGGAGCTGTTTTTT	CASSGPAGGSGELFF
.	TRBJ2-3	TRBV15	.	TGTGCCACCAGCAGGGAGGGGTGGAAGCCGCAGTATTTT	CATSREGWKPQYF